The clone carrying this TCR beta chain was picked up many times. This record comes from a study of T cell repertoires in cytomegalovirus infection. TCRdb fed the reads into MiXCR, producing one record per CDR3 protein. The sample carries tens of thousands of distinct CDR3 sequences, roughly 3.7% recorded once. Germline loops: CDR1 SGHTA, CDR2 FQGNSA. V lost 5 bases, J lost 6 bases, and 6 bases stayed unmatched. This CDR3 region has 14 residues. The chain has TRBV7-2 and TRBJ2-3; 9 bases map to TRBD2. The TCR was taken from a human donor in good health (CMV status not recorded). Some clones in this sample may be carry-over from other donors' samples. Specimen: PBMCs. The CDR3 protein is CASSRSGGPDTQYF. The DNA of the CDR3 is TGTGCCAGCAGCCGAAGCGGGGGGCCGGATACGCAGTATTTT.